This T cell receptor (beta chain) was recovered during a study of shared T cell receptors in the human thymus. CDR1 LNHNV and CDR2 YYDKDF come from the germline V gene (reference sequence). V was shortened by 1 base and J by 3 bases, with 13 bases between the two germline ends. The length of the CDR3 is 16 residues. Only in-frame clones appear in the TCRdb table, and some are missing; sequencing was by immunoSEQ multiplex PCR. The sample shows 540,000 or so clones, 70% to 80% of them seen only once. This clone was counted once. A further study also used this sample, focusing on human thymus T cells. That work contributes: Resections were taken during corrective heart surgery, and the thymus tissue came from these. It looked as if thymic and blood repertoires used V and J genes in a biased way. Unrelated individuals were reported by related research to share highly overlapping thymic repertoires.

The sample consisted of thymocytes. This sequence originates from a boy under two years old with a congenital heart defect. The chain joins TRBV15 to TRBJ1-5; possibly TRBD1 for D (6 bases). The chain's CDR3 is CATSRAQGHLNQPQHF. The CDR3 DNA follows: TGTGCCACCAGCAGAGCTCAGGGACACCTCAATCAGCCCCAGCATTTT.